The 23 T cell receptor beta chains in this list originate from one sample, sequenced in a study of CD8 T cells in Susac syndrome. RNA amounts of about 0.5 to 1 ug underwent reverse transcription with random hexamers. TCRdb re-called the immunoSEQ multiplex PCR reads through MiXCR, storing one row per CDR3 protein. The repertoire holds 150,000 to 200,000 distinct CDR3 sequences, with about 96% as singletons. The sample was CD4+ T cells from PBMCs. Receptors were obtained from a human donor with Susac syndrome.

The rearrangement links TRBV2 to TRBJ2-5; the match to TRBD1 covers 8 bases. CDR1 is SNHLY and CDR2 is FYNNEI in the germline V gene. The CDR3 is 14 amino acids. Trimming cost V 8 bases and J 5 bases; bases outside gene matches: 10. The CDR3 is CASLSGRGHETQYF. The CDR3 DNA follows: TGTGCCAGCCTGTCGGGCAGGGGGCATGAGACCCAGTACTTC.

The genes are TRBV5-1 and TRBJ1-3; D remains unclear. Looked up from germline, CDR1 is SGHRS and CDR2 is YFSETQ. Trimming removed 2 bases at V and 0 bases at J, with 9 bases between. The CDR3 sequence is 15 residues long. DNA of the CDR3: TGCGCCAGCAGCTTAGACGGACTCTCTGGAAACACCATATATTTT. As protein: CASSLDGLSGNTIYF.

The chain combines TRBV3-1 with TRBJ2-4; D possibly corresponds to TRBD2 (6 bases). V gave up 4 bases and J gave up 5 bases, with 21 bases separating them. This CDR3 contains 17 residues. Germline CDR1 LGHDT, CDR2 YNNKEL (reference sequence). CDR3 loop: CASSPYSAGGNQNIQYF. CDR3 coding DNA: TGTGCCAGCAGCCCTTACTCTGCGGGCGGGAACCAAAACATTCAGTACTTC.

V and J are TRBV18 and TRBJ2-5; D is undetermined. Looked up from germline, CDR1 is KGHSH and CDR2 is LQKENI. V lost 1 base and J lost 5, with 8 bases in between. This CDR3 is built from 13 residues. The CDR3 protein is CASSPQTRETQYF. CDR3 nucleotide sequence: TGTGCCAGCTCACCACAGACGAGGGAGACCCAGTACTTC.

This chain links TRBV28 with TRBJ2-7; 7 bases are shared with TRBD2. Per germline, CDR1 MDHEN and CDR2 SYDVKM. CDR3 size: 14 residues. V gave up 4 bases and J gave up 6 bases; unmatched junction bases: 9. The CDR3 sequence: CASSSAGLVGEQYV. The CDR3 DNA reads TGTGCCAGCAGTTCTGCTGGACTAGTGGGCGAGCAGTACGTC.

V is TRBV30 and J is TRBJ2-2; D is unresolved. Germline CDR1 reads GTSNPN; CDR2 reads SVGIG (reference sequence). The CDR3 is made up of 15 amino acids. The V and J ends lost 4 bases and 4 bases respectively, with 16 bases between them. As DNA, the CDR3 is TGTGCCTGGATGTCAACTATGGGTCTCACCGGGGAGCTGTTTTTT. This sequence encodes CAWMSTMGLTGELFF.

CDR3 loop: CASSSLRGAGGRETQYF. The CDR3 nucleotides read TGTGCCAGCAGTTCCCTACGGGGAGCGGGAGGTAGAGAGACCCAGTACTTC. The rearrangement joins TRBV28 to TRBJ2-5; 9 bases line up with TRBD2. The germline CDR1 and CDR2 sequences are MDHEN and SYDVKM. This CDR3 comprises 17 residues. J gave up 4 bases and V 4 bases, and 13 bases lay outside the gene matches.

This chain connects TRBV5-1 to TRBJ2-3; 9 bases are shared with TRBD2. The CDR3 covers 15 residues. The V gene's germline CDR1 is SGHRS and CDR2 YFSETQ. The J segment lost 6 bases and the V segment lost 5 bases, leaving 10 bases of the junction unmatched. The CDR3 here is CASSMGWTSADTQYF. CDR3 DNA: TGCGCCAGCAGTATGGGCTGGACTAGCGCGGATACGCAGTATTTT.

The chain joins TRBV27 to TRBJ2-7, with D maybe TRBD1 (6 bases). V shed 5 bases and J shed 0 bases, with 11 bases lying between them. Looked up from germline, CDR1 is MNHEY and CDR2 is SMNVEV (reference sequence). There are 14 residues in the CDR3. CDR3 sequence reads: CASSPQGISYEQYF. The CDR3 DNA follows: TGTGCCAGCAGTCCTCAGGGGATCTCCTACGAGCAGTACTTC.

This chain joins TRBV29-1 and TRBJ2-5; D might be TRBD2 (6 bases). CDR3 length: 14 residues. Germline V gene lookup returns CDR1 SQVTM and CDR2 ANQGSEA. The ends were cut back, 8 bases at V and 1 base at J, with 17 bases in the middle. CDR3 nucleotides: TGCAGCACCCGCCGACTAGGCGGCCAAGAGACCCAGTACTTC. Its translation: CSTRRLGGQETQYF.

This rearrangement joins TRBV20-1 to TRBJ1-2, with TRBD1 identical over 7 bases. CDR3 length: 11 residues. J lost 6 bases, V lost 6 bases, and 4 bases had no gene match. Germline-derived CDR1 and CDR2 are DFQATT and SNEGSKA (reference sequence). DNA for the CDR3: TGCAGTGCGACAGGGCGGGATGGCTACACCTTC. It specifies CSATGRDGYTF.

This clonotype was counted a single time. The CDR3 nucleotides are TGTGCCAGCTCACCAGCTGGGGGCAATGAGCAGTTCTTC. Residues: CASSPAGGNEQFF. J is TRBJ2-1 and V is TRBV18; D tentatively reads TRBD1 or TRBD2 (5 bases each). CDR1 and CDR2 from the germline V gene are KGHSH and LQKENI. With 2 bases removed from V and 6 bases from J, the gap between germline ends came to 8 bases. The CDR3 spans 13 residues. Complete variable domain (other parts from reference TRBV18 and TRBJ2-1): NAGVMQNPRHLVRRRGQEARLRCSPMKGHSHVYWYRQLPEEGLKFMVYLQKENIIDESGMPKERFSAEFPKEGPSILRIQQVVRGDSAAYFCASSPAGGNEQFFGPGTRLTVL.

This chain connects TRBV14 to TRBJ1-4, with unresolved D. The V and J ends lost 1 base and 8 bases respectively, with 8 bases between them. Germline V gene lookup returns CDR1 SGHDN and CDR2 FVKESK. The CDR3 has 13 amino acids. CDR3 in DNA: TGTGCCAGCAGCCAAGTTTGGAGAGAAAAACTGTTTTTT. Translated, it gives CASSQVWREKLFF.

The rearrangement uses TRBV28 and TRBJ2-1; no firm D call. Germline CDR1 and CDR2: MDHEN and SYDVKM. This CDR3 spans 16 amino acids. V lost 6 bases to trimming and J lost 0 bases, with 15 bases between them. CDR3 residues: CASSLGWASSYNEQFF. The CDR3 DNA reads as TGTGCCAGCAGCTTGGGGTGGGCCAGCTCCTACAATGAGCAGTTCTTC.

The chain has TRBV28 and TRBJ2-1, with D perhaps TRBD2 (6 bases). Looked up from germline, CDR1 is MDHEN and CDR2 is SYDVKM. The CDR3 length is 15 residues. V dropped 5 bases and J dropped 4 bases, with 15 bases sitting between them. In DNA, the CDR3 is TGTGCCAGCAGTCAGAGGCGGGACTTTTACAATGAGCAGTTCTTC. The encoded protein is CASSQRRDFYNEQFF. The full variable domain, with the rest looked up from reference TRBV28 and TRBJ2-1, is DVKVTQSSRYLVKRTGEKVFLECVQDMDHENMFWYRQDPGLGLRLIYFSYDVKMKEKGDIPEGYSVSREKKERFSLILESASTNQTSMYLCASSQRRDFYNEQFFGPGTRLTVL.

This chain links TRBV29-1 with TRBJ2-1, with TRBD2 matching 13 bases. Germline values: CDR1 SQVTM, CDR2 ANQGSEA. This CDR3 is 15 amino acids long. The J segment lost 9 bases and the V segment lost 6 bases, leaving 11 bases of the junction unmatched. The CDR3 coding sequence is TGCAGCGTGCAACCGGGACTAGCGGGAACGGGTGAGCAGTTCTTC. Its translation: CSVQPGLAGTGEQFF.

The chain joins TRBV3-1 to TRBJ1-2, with D tentatively TRBD1 (5 bases). This CDR3 region has 12 residues. Germline CDR1 and CDR2: LGHDT and YNNKEL (reference sequence). Trimming shortened V by 3 bases and J by 5 bases, and 7 bases separated the two germline ends. The CDR3 DNA reads as TGTGCCAGCAGCCAGACAGCGTATGGCTACACCTTC. Translated: CASSQTAYGYTF.

The V call is TRBV5-1, the J call TRBJ1-1; D is uncertain. The V end was cut by 3 bases, the J end by 0 bases, with 9 bases between. The V gene's germline CDR1 is SGHRS and CDR2 YFSETQ. The CDR3 extends over 14 amino acids. The chain's CDR3 is CASSSDGMNTEAFF. In DNA, the CDR3 is TGCGCCAGCAGCTCCGACGGGATGAACACTGAAGCTTTCTTT.

The chain recombines TRBV13 with TRBJ2-7, with D tentatively TRBD1 (5 bases). This CDR3 is built from 14 residues. The germline V and J ends were trimmed by 2 bases and 2 bases, with 10 bases remaining between them. The germline V gene has CDR1 PRHDT and CDR2 FYEKMQ (reference sequence). The CDR3 sequence is CASSLQGGTYEQYF. The CDR3 DNA is TGTGCCAGCAGCTTACAGGGTGGGACCTACGAGCAGTACTTC.

The rearrangement joins TRBV6-5 to TRBJ2-7; D gene uncertain. Looked up from germline, CDR1 is MNHEY and CDR2 is SVGAGI. The CDR3 sequence is 11 residues long. Trimming stripped 7 bases from V and 4 bases from J, with 8 bases between. CDR3 amino acids: CASTNGYEQYF. The DNA for the CDR3 is TGTGCCAGCACAAACGGTTACGAGCAGTACTTC.

The gene calls are TRBV30 and TRBJ1-5; 8 nucleotides line up with TRBD1. The germline gives CDR1 GTSNPN, CDR2 SVGIG (reference sequence). The CDR3 length is 13 residues. V lost 7 bases and J lost 5; bases outside the gene matches: 7. The CDR3 sequence is CAYTGGRDQPQHF. CDR3 DNA: TGTGCCTATACAGGGGGGCGCGATCAGCCCCAGCATTTT. The variable domain in full, completed from reference TRBV30 and TRBJ1-5, reads SQTIHQWPATLVQPVGSPLSLECTVEGTSNPNLYWYRQAAGRGLQLLFYSVGIGQISSEVPQNLSASRPQDRQFILSSKKLLLSDSGFYLCAYTGGRDQPQHFGDGTRLSIL.

This clonotype was recorded only once. The genes are TRBV18 and TRBJ1-6; 8 bases are shared with TRBD1. The germline V gene has CDR1 KGHSH and CDR2 LQKENI. This CDR3 spans 15 amino acids. Trimming cost V 3 bases and J 8 bases; bases outside gene matches: 6. The CDR3 reads CASSPTGVTHSPLHF. The DNA of the CDR3 is TGTGCCAGCTCACCGACAGGGGTTACGCATTCACCCCTCCACTTT.

The chain carries TRBV11-2 and TRBJ2-1; tentatively, D is TRBD1 (6 bases). The germline V gene encodes CDR1 SGHAT and CDR2 FQNNGV. V was clipped by 5 bases and J by 0 bases, with 20 bases between them. This CDR3 spans 18 amino acids. The DNA of the CDR3 is TGTGCCAGCAGCCCCCAGGGGCCCCACATGAGCTCCTACAATGAGCAGTTCTTC. Amino acids: CASSPQGPHMSSYNEQFF.